These 20 T cell receptor beta chains were sequenced from one sample in a study of beta chain features in type 1 diabetes. All of the isolated RNA was reverse transcribed, so expressed TCRB transcripts were sequenced. This table comes from immunoSEQ multiplex PCR, and its TCRdb copy is limited to in-frame clones, with some not included. The table records 350,000 to 450,000 clones, approximately 14% of them present only once. Material: naive CD4+ T cells from blood. The source of these receptors is a young man in good health.

This clone has a count of ten or more. This chain uses TRBV16 with TRBJ1-4; D is undetermined. CDR1 is KGHSY, CDR2 FQNENV, per germline. The CDR3 extends over 13 amino acids. The V and J ends lost 4 bases and 7 bases respectively, with 10 bases between them. CDR3 region: CASSPRPVEKLFF. The CDR3 DNA is TGTGCCAGCAGCCCAAGACCAGTTGAAAAACTGTTTTTT.

This clone has a handful of counts. This chain links TRBV7-7 with TRBJ2-5, with D tentatively TRBD2 (5 bases). CDR1 is SSHAT, CDR2 FNYEAQ, per germline (reference sequence). Between the trimmed V and J ends, which lost 5 bases and 4 bases, there was a span of 14 bases. The CDR3 totals 14 residues. The CDR3 loop reads CASSPVEGRETQYF. The CDR3 DNA reads TGTGCCAGCAGCCCCGTCGAGGGCCGAGAGACCCAGTACTTC.

CDR3 residues: CASSESGGNTEAFF. CDR3 sequence (DNA): TGTGCCAGCAGTGAATCGGGCGGAAACACTGAAGCTTTCTTT. The gene calls are TRBV25-1 and TRBJ1-1; D gene ambiguous. Trimming pared 1 base from V and 2 bases from J, leaving 8 bases between. Germline-derived CDR1 and CDR2 are MGHDK and SYGVNS. CDR3 length equals 14 residues. Full variable domain (missing parts from reference TRBV25-1 and TRBJ1-1): EADIYQTPRYLVIGTGKKITLECSQTMGHDKMYWYQQDPGMELHLIHYSYGVNSTEKGDLSSESTVSRIRTEHFPLTLESARPSHTSQYLCASSESGGNTEAFFGQGTRLTVV.

The genes are TRBV29-1 and TRBJ1-2; D is ambiguous. The germline V gene has CDR1 SQVTM and CDR2 ANQGSEA. The CDR3 is made up of 13 amino acids. Deletions cut 1 base from V and 4 bases from J, with 10 bases between. CDR3 region: CSVEGGAGYGYTF. The CDR3 nucleotides read TGCAGCGTTGAAGGCGGAGCGGGCTATGGCTACACCTTC.

V gene TRBV9 combines with J gene TRBJ2-5, with TRBD1 identical over 10 bases. There are 16 residues in the CDR3. Germline CDR1 SGDLS, CDR2 YYNGEE. V was clipped by 0 bases and J by 5 bases; unmatched bases: 7. CDR3: CASSVVPTGGMETQYF. CDR3 coding DNA: TGTGCCAGCAGCGTAGTTCCGACAGGGGGCATGGAGACCCAGTACTTC.

The sample holds a few counts of this clone. The CDR3 here is CASSKVRGQGETQYF. Here the CDR3 DNA reads TGTGCCAGCAGCAAAGTGCGGGGGCAGGGGGAGACCCAGTACTTC. V is TRBV21-1 and J is TRBJ2-5; the D call in the table, TRBD2, was not verified against the DNA. TRBV21-1 is a documented pseudogene. The CDR3 loop spans 15 amino acids.

The sample holds a few counts of this clone. The rearrangement uses TRBV6-1 and TRBJ2-5, with 7 nucleotides matching TRBD1. Germline assignment: CDR1 MNHNS and CDR2 SASEGT. The CDR3 has 13 residues. J gave up 2 bases and V 4 bases, and 1 base lay outside the gene matches. The CDR3: CASSAGQQETQYF. The DNA of the CDR3 is TGTGCCAGCAGTGCGGGACAGCAAGAGACCCAGTACTTC.

This clone was found a few times. The chain joins TRBV6-5 to TRBJ2-5, with D unclear. The CDR3 spans 13 residues. From germline, CDR1 is MNHEY and CDR2 SVGAGI. Trimming removed 2 bases from V and 4 bases from J, with 8 bases in between. As DNA, the CDR3 is TGTGCCAGCAGTTACGCGGCCGGAGAGACCCAGTACTTC. This codes for CASSYAAGETQYF.

The chain couples TRBV9 to TRBJ1-5; D gene unclear. Between the trimmed V and J ends, which lost 7 bases and 4 bases, there was a span of 21 bases. The CDR3 has 16 amino acids. Per the germline V gene, CDR1 is SGDLS and CDR2 is YYNGEE. In DNA, the CDR3 is TGTGCCAGCTTTCTTTTCGCGGTCGAAGAGAATCAGCCCCAGCATTTT. Its translation: CASFLFAVEENQPQHF.

This clone was seen a few times. This rearrangement joins TRBV5-1 to TRBJ2-3; a possible D gene is TRBD1 (6 bases). Germline lookup yields CDR1 SGHRS and CDR2 YFSETQ. CDR3 length: 15 amino acids. Trimming took off 3 bases at V and 0 bases at J, with 11 bases between the two ends. CDR3 DNA: TGCGCCAGCAGCTCCGGCGGACAGAGCACAGATACGCAGTATTTT. This codes for CASSSGGQSTDTQYF.

There are a few counts of this clone. The chain combines TRBV28 with TRBJ2-1; D is unclear. V lost 6 bases, J lost 9 bases, and 9 bases lay in between. This CDR3 comprises 11 residues. CDR1 is MDHEN, CDR2 SYDVKM, per germline. The CDR3 DNA reads as TGTGCCAGCAGCCCTGAATTTGAGCAGTTCTTC. Its protein product is CASSPEFEQFF.

This clone has more than one count but fewer than ten. V is TRBV7-6 and J is TRBJ2-7; TRBD2 might be the D (6 bases). The CDR3 totals 13 residues. Germline V gene lookup returns CDR1 SGHVS and CDR2 FNYEAQ. V gave up 5 bases and J gave up 7 bases, with 15 bases separating them. The CDR3 protein is CASSPSGEGEQYF. DNA for the CDR3: TGTGCCAGCAGCCCCTCGGGAGAAGGGGAGCAGTACTTC.

This clone was picked up a small number of times. V is TRBV25-1 and J is TRBJ2-1; TRBD2 aligns across 9 bases. Germline values: CDR1 MGHDK, CDR2 SYGVNS. The V segment lost 1 base and the J segment 10 bases; nucleotides outside the gene matches: 2. CDR3 size: 13 residues. The CDR3 region is CASSESTSGEQFF. As DNA, the CDR3 is TGTGCCAGCAGTGAATCCACTAGCGGGGAGCAGTTCTTC.

This chain connects TRBV30 to TRBJ1-5; D is ambiguous. Germline lookup yields CDR1 GTSNPN and CDR2 SVGIG (reference sequence). This CDR3 is 14 amino acids long. V gave up 7 bases and J gave up 2 bases, with 15 bases separating them. CDR3 sequence reads: CASGPLGGNQPQHF. The DNA for the CDR3 is TGTGCCTCCGGCCCTTTAGGTGGCAATCAGCCCCAGCATTTT.

This clone came up a few times. V and J are TRBV7-2 and TRBJ2-7, with TRBD1 identical over 7 bases. The V segment lost 5 bases and the J segment 12 bases; nucleotides outside the gene matches: 13. The CDR3 has 13 residues. Germline V gene lookup returns CDR1 SGHTA and CDR2 FQGNSA. CDR3 sequence: CASSPSAAGTVYF. The CDR3 nucleotides are TGTGCCAGCAGCCCCTCAGCGGCCGGGACAGTGTACTTC.

This chain links TRBV5-1 with TRBJ2-7; D gene unclear. The CDR3 is made up of 14 amino acids. V was shortened by 1 base and J by 3 bases, with 11 bases between the two germline ends. CDR1 is SGHRS, CDR2 YFSETQ, per germline. The CDR3 bases are TGCGCCAGCAGCTTGACCGGGCCCAACTACGAGCAGTACTTC. Translation gives CASSLTGPNYEQYF.

This clone was seen a handful of times. This chain uses TRBV4-3 with TRBJ2-5, with a tentative D call TRBD1 (6 bases). CDR1 is LGHNA and CDR2 is YSLEER in the germline V gene. Deletions cut 0 bases from V and 3 bases from J, with 8 bases between. The CDR3 length is 14 residues. The DNA of the CDR3 is TGCGCCAGCAGCCAAGATTACAGGGAAGAGACCCAGTACTTC. It yields the protein CASSQDYREETQYF.

This clone has just a few counts. V is TRBV7-2 and J is TRBJ1-6; no definite D call. This CDR3 region has 16 residues. Deletions cut 1 base from V and 0 bases from J, with 7 bases between. Germline V gene lookup returns CDR1 SGHTA and CDR2 FQGNSA. The CDR3 nucleotides read TGTGCCAGCAGCTTAGGTGGTGGCTCCTATAATTCACCCCTCCACTTT. This encodes CASSLGGGSYNSPLHF.

The chain recombines TRBV5-5 with TRBJ2-2; no firm D call. The CDR3 is made up of 12 amino acids. Germline loops: CDR1 SGHKS, CDR2 YYEKEE (reference sequence). V dropped 3 bases and J dropped 7 bases, with 7 bases sitting between them. Here the CDR3 reads CASSSPNGELFF. The CDR3 DNA reads TGTGCCAGCAGCTCGCCTAACGGGGAGCTGTTTTTT. The whole variable domain, filled in from reference TRBV5-5 and TRBJ2-2, reads DAGVTQSPTHLIKTRGQQVTLRCSPISGHKSVSWYQQVLGQGPQFIFQYYEKEERGRGNFPDRFSARQFPNYSSELNVNALLLGDSALYLCASSSPNGELFFGEGSRLTVL.

The gene calls are TRBV6-5 and TRBJ2-1, with a possible D match to TRBD1 (6 bases). The CDR3 consists of 14 residues. Per germline, CDR1 MNHEY and CDR2 SVGAGI. V lost 2 bases, J lost 10 bases, and 15 bases lay in between. Here the CDR3 DNA reads TGTGCCAGCAGTTACAACAGGGACCGAAACGAGCAGTTCTTC. It is translated as CASSYNRDRNEQFF.